This passage covers 19 T cell receptor beta chains from one sample sequenced in a study of T cell responses to AZD1222 COVID-19 vaccine. Here immunoSEQ multiplex PCR was the method, and the copy in TCRdb shows in-frame clones only, minus some. This sample carries fewer than 200,000 clones, around 92% of them seen once, and the ten largest clones take about 10%. The starting material was peripheral blood, obtained on day 0 of AZD1222 vaccination. These receptors came from an adult in good health.

The rearrangement links TRBV9 to TRBJ2-2; D is unclear. Germline CDR1 and CDR2: SGDLS and YYNGEE. CDR3 length equals 14 residues. V was shortened by 7 bases and J by 7 bases, with 17 bases between the two germline ends. The CDR3 here is CASGNLEENGELFF. In DNA, the CDR3 is TGTGCCAGCGGCAACTTGGAAGAAAACGGGGAGCTGTTTTTT.

V and J are TRBV7-2 and TRBJ2-7; no clear D. CDR3 size: 16 residues. Germline-derived CDR1 and CDR2 are SGHTA and FQGNSA. Trimming took 2 bases from V and 0 from J, leaving 14 bases between them. The DNA for the CDR3 is TGTGCCAGCAGCTTACTAGGCAGGCCCTCCTCCTACGAGCAGTACTTC. Its protein product is CASSLLGRPSSYEQYF. The complete variable domain, with remaining parts taken from reference TRBV7-2 and TRBJ2-7, reads GAGVSQSPSNKVTEKGKDVELRCDPISGHTALYWYRQSLGQGLEFLIYFQGNSAPDKSGLPSDRFSAERTGGSVSTLTIQRTQQEDSAVYLCASSLLGRPSSYEQYFGPGTRLTVT.

V usage is TRBV6-5 and J usage is TRBJ1-2, with D possibly being TRBD1 (6 bases). V lost 6 bases and J lost 4, with 15 bases in between. The CDR3 runs 14 residues. CDR1 and CDR2 from the germline V gene are MNHEY and SVGAGI. The CDR3 here is CASSPTGPTYGYTF. The CDR3 nucleotides read TGTGCCAGCAGCCCGACAGGCCCTACCTATGGCTACACCTTC.

In this sample, this clone turned up once. The chain is built from TRBV7-9 and TRBJ1-2; unclear D gene. Trimming pared 0 bases from V and 3 bases from J, leaving 14 bases between. The CDR3 runs to 16 residues. The germline V gene has CDR1 SEHNR and CDR2 FQNEAQ (reference sequence). This CDR3 reads CASSLARDTDYYGYTF. The CDR3 region has the DNA TGTGCCAGCAGCTTAGCGCGAGACACAGACTACTATGGCTACACCTTC.

V usage is TRBV5-1 and J usage is TRBJ2-5; maybe TRBD2 (6 bases). Trimming removed 3 bases from V and 7 bases from J, with 13 bases in between. Looked up from germline, CDR1 is SGHRS and CDR2 is YFSETQ. This CDR3 has 13 amino acids. The CDR3 bases are TGCGCCAGCAGCTGGCGGGATCCGGGGACCCAGTACTTC. Translating it yields CASSWRDPGTQYF. Filled out from reference TRBV5-1 and TRBJ2-5, the complete variable domain reads KAGVTQTPRYLIKTRGQQVTLSCSPISGHRSVSWYQQTPGQGLQFLFEYFSETQRNKGNFPGRFSGRQFSNSRSEMNVSTLELGDSALYLCASSWRDPGTQYFGPGTRLLVL.

This chain uses TRBV3-1 (or the pseudogene TRBV3-2) with TRBJ1-2, with D possibly being TRBD1 (6 bases). Trimming stripped 0 bases from V and 8 bases from J, with 16 bases between. This CDR3 has 15 residues. Looked up from germline, CDR1 is LGHDT and CDR2 is YNNKEL (reference sequence). CDR3 coding DNA: TGTGCCAGCAGCCAAGACCCTGGACAGCCAGGGGGCTACACCTTC. It translates to CASSQDPGQPGGYTF.

The chain combines TRBV5-4 with TRBJ1-2; D is undetermined. Trimming stripped 0 bases from V and 3 bases from J, with 6 bases between. CDR1 and CDR2 from the germline V gene are SGHNT and YYREEE (reference sequence). This CDR3 comprises 13 residues. CDR3 loop: CASSLGSDYGYTF. The CDR3 coding sequence is TGTGCCAGCAGCTTGGGGAGCGACTATGGCTACACCTTC.

This clone was detected once. The chain employs TRBV3-1 (or the pseudogene TRBV3-2) and TRBJ1-2, with TRBD1 identical over 8 bases. The CDR3 is 16 amino acids. V lost 1 base, J lost 8 bases, and 12 bases stayed unmatched. The germline V gene has CDR1 LGHDT and CDR2 YNNKEL (reference sequence). The CDR3 coding sequence is TGTGCCAGCAGCCAAGCCAGGGGGCCCTATCTGGGGGGCTACACCTTC. Translating it yields CASSQARGPYLGGYTF.

The chain combines TRBV19 with TRBJ1-2, with 10 bases lining up with TRBD1. The J segment lost 4 bases and the V segment lost 5 bases, leaving 10 bases of the junction unmatched. The germline V gene encodes CDR1 LNHDA and CDR2 SQIVND (reference sequence). The CDR3 runs to 16 residues. CDR3 DNA: TGTGCCAGTAGTCTCCCAACGACAGGGGGCGTCTATGGCTACACCTTC. Protein: CASSLPTTGGVYGYTF.

The V and J genes are TRBV5-1 and TRBJ2-7; TRBD2 aligns across 7 bases. CDR1 is SGHRS, CDR2 YFSETQ, per germline. V shed 4 bases and J 0 bases; nucleotides not matched to a gene: 4. The length of the CDR3 is 14 residues. Here the CDR3 DNA reads TGCGCCAGCAGCCTCCGACTAGCCTCCTACGAGCAGTACTTC. Translated, it gives CASSLRLASYEQYF.

This rearrangement joins TRBV11-2 to TRBJ1-1; no clear D. Trimming took 0 bases from V and 6 from J, leaving 20 bases between them. The germline V gene encodes CDR1 SGHAT and CDR2 FQNNGV. The CDR3 runs to 17 residues. The CDR3 DNA reads as TGTGCCAGCAGCTTAGAAAGTCCGGGTTGGTATGGTCCTGAAGCTTTCTTT. It is translated as CASSLESPGWYGPEAFF.

The genes are TRBV7-2 and TRBJ2-1; TRBD2 agrees at 9 bases. CDR3 length equals 15 residues. V lost 7 bases, J lost 7 bases, and 11 bases stayed unmatched. Looked up from germline, CDR1 is SGHTA and CDR2 is FQGNSA. The CDR3 coding sequence is TGTGCCAGCAACCTCGGGTTGACTAGCGGTAATGAGCAGTTCTTC. Translating it yields CASNLGLTSGNEQFF. The full variable domain, its missing parts supplied by reference TRBV7-2 and TRBJ2-1, is GAGVSQSPSNKVTEKGKDVELRCDPISGHTALYWYRQSLGQGLEFLIYFQGNSAPDKSGLPSDRFSAERTGGSVSTLTIQRTQQEDSAVYLCASNLGLTSGNEQFFGPGTRLTVL.

The chain joins TRBV2 to TRBJ1-6, with a weak D call TRBD1 (6 bases). Trimming removed 6 bases from V and 7 bases from J, with 19 bases in between. From germline, CDR1 is SNHLY and CDR2 FYNNEI. The CDR3 covers 16 residues. In DNA form, the CDR3 reads TGTGCCAGCAGGAAGGGGGAAGGGGATAAGAATTCACCCCTCCACTTT. This sequence encodes CASRKGEGDKNSPLHF.

The V call is TRBV18, the J call TRBJ1-4, with TRBD1 matching 9 bases. The CDR3 spans 16 residues. The germline V gene encodes CDR1 KGHSH and CDR2 LQKENI. J was trimmed by 3 bases and V by 3 bases; bases with no gene match: 5. CDR3 loop: CASSPDRGAANEKLFF. CDR3 bases: TGTGCCAGCTCACCCGACAGGGGGGCGGCTAATGAAAAACTGTTTTTT. The complete variable domain, with remaining parts taken from reference TRBV18 and TRBJ1-4, reads NAGVMQNPRHLVRRRGQEARLRCSPMKGHSHVYWYRQLPEEGLKFMVYLQKENIIDESGMPKERFSAEFPKEGPSILRIQQVVRGDSAAYFCASSPDRGAANEKLFFGSGTQLSVL.

The CDR3 loop is CASSQDYSSGNTIYF. The CDR3 bases are TGTGCCAGCAGCCAAGACTATAGCTCTGGAAACACCATATATTTT. The V gene is TRBV3-1 (or the pseudogene TRBV3-2), the J gene TRBJ1-3; no firm D call. The CDR3 length is 15 residues. In germline, CDR1 is LGHDT, CDR2 YNNKEL (reference sequence). The ends were cut back, 0 bases at V and 0 bases at J, with 6 bases in the middle.

This chain uses TRBV19 with TRBJ2-3; no reliable D call. V lost 5 bases, J lost 1 base, and 4 bases lay in between. Germline-derived CDR1 and CDR2 are LNHDA and SQIVND (reference sequence). The CDR3 contains 12 residues. CDR3 in DNA: TGTGCCAGTAGTGCGCGCACAGATACGCAGTATTTT. This codes for CASSARTDTQYF.

The chain joins TRBV30 to TRBJ2-3; TRBD1 aligns across 9 bases. Germline CDR1 reads GTSNPN; CDR2 reads SVGIG (reference sequence). The J segment lost 3 bases and the V segment lost 4 bases, leaving 2 bases of the junction unmatched. CDR3 size: 13 residues. CDR3 amino acids: CAWTGTGTDTQYF. DNA of the CDR3: TGTGCCTGGACCGGGACAGGGACAGATACGCAGTATTTT.

In its sample, this clone was seen once. This chain connects TRBV28 to TRBJ1-2; a weak D match, TRBD1 (5 bases). Looked up from germline, CDR1 is MDHEN and CDR2 is SYDVKM. V was trimmed by 7 bases and J by 1 base, leaving 10 bases between them. This CDR3 comprises 13 residues. The CDR3 loop reads CASTGGSNYGYTF. CDR3 DNA sequence: TGTGCCAGCACTGGGGGAAGTAACTATGGCTACACCTTC.

The V call is TRBV19, the J call TRBJ1-5, with D possibly being TRBD1 (5 bases). Germline V gives CDR1 LNHDA, CDR2 SQIVND (reference sequence). The V gene lost 3 bases and the J gene lost 5 bases, with 14 bases spanning the gap. This CDR3 is built from 15 residues. The CDR3 reads CASSIRQGTDQPQHF. The CDR3 bases are TGTGCCAGTAGTATTAGGCAGGGTACCGATCAGCCCCAGCATTTT.